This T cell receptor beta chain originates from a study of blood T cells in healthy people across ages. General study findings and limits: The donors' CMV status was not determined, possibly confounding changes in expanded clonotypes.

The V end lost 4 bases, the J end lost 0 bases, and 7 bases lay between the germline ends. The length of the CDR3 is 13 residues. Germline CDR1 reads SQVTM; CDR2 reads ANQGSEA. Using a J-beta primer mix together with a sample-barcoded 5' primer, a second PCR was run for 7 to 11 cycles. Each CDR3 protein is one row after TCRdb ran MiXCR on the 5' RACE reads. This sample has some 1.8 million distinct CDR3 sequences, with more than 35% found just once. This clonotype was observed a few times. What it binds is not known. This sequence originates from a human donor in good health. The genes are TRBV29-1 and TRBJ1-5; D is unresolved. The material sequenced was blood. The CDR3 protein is CSVVGNSNQPQHF. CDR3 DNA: TGCAGCGTTGTCGGCAATAGCAATCAGCCCCAGCATTTT. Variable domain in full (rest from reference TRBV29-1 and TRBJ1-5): SAVISQKPSRDICQRGTSLTIQCQVDSQVTMMFWYRQQPGQSLTLIATANQGSEATYESGFVIDKFPISRPNLTFSTLTVSNMSPEDSSIYLCSVVGNSNQPQHFGDGTRLSIL.